These 26 T cell receptor beta chains share one sample of origin, sequenced in a study of cytomegalovirus exposure and HLA in healthy donors. The PCR had 60 Vbeta and 13 Jbeta primers. Libraries were prepared by immunoSEQ multiplex PCR; TCRdb keeps only in-frame clonotypes and omits some of them. The data show 150,000 to 200,000 clones, with roughly 80% seen just once and over 0.85% held by the top ten. The sequenced sample was PBMCs. The receptors were sampled from a girl aged 2 to 9 in good health and CMV-seropositive.

V gene TRBV4-1 combines with J gene TRBJ1-5; no definite D call. Germline values: CDR1 MGHRA, CDR2 YSYEKL. V shed 0 bases and J shed 3 bases, with 15 bases lying between them. CDR3 length: 17 residues. The CDR3 DNA reads TGCGCCAGCAGCCAAGATCACGGGCGGGATTTCAATCAGCCCCAGCATTTT. Residues: CASSQDHGRDFNQPQHF.

J is TRBJ2-1 and V is TRBV7-2; TRBD2 agrees at 8 bases. V lost 5 bases and J lost 4; bases outside the gene matches: 7. This CDR3 is built from 15 residues. Germline CDR1 and CDR2: SGHTA and FQGNSA. The DNA of the CDR3 is TGTGCCAGCAGCCTCGTGGTAGCGGGATACAATGAGCAGTTCTTC. It encodes CASSLVVAGYNEQFF.

The chain uses TRBV28 and TRBJ2-1, with a weak D call TRBD2 (6 bases). Trimming took 3 bases from V and 10 from J, leaving 10 bases between them. The CDR3 has 12 residues. In germline, CDR1 is MDHEN, CDR2 SYDVKM. The CDR3, as DNA: TGTGCCAGCAGTTTTGGCGGGGCAGAGCAGTTCTTC. The encoded protein is CASSFGGAEQFF.

The genes are TRBV28 and TRBJ1-2; D unclear. The CDR3 runs to 16 residues. Per germline, CDR1 MDHEN and CDR2 SYDVKM. Trimming removed 5 bases at V and 4 bases at J, with 20 bases between. For the CDR3, the DNA is TGTGCCAGCAGTCTCACCCCCCGATATAGAGGCTATGGCTACACCTTC. It specifies CASSLTPRYRGYGYTF.

Only one count was recorded for this clone. J is TRBJ2-1 and V is TRBV27, with 7 nucleotides matching TRBD2. After removal of 1 base from V and 6 bases from J, the junction contained 3 bases not matched to a gene. Germline CDR1 and CDR2: MNHEY and SMNVEV (reference sequence). There are 14 residues in the CDR3. CDR3 loop: CASSLYAGVNEQFF. For the CDR3, the DNA is TGTGCCAGCAGTTTATACGCGGGAGTCAATGAGCAGTTCTTC.

The J gene is TRBJ2-7, the V gene TRBV6-5; maybe TRBD1 (6 bases). The germline CDR1 and CDR2 sequences are MNHEY and SVGAGI. The CDR3 consists of 13 residues. With 5 bases removed from V and 3 bases from J, the gap between germline ends came to 11 bases. In DNA, the CDR3 is TGTGCCAGCAGTCGGGACACTGACTACGAGCAGTACTTC. It translates to CASSRDTDYEQYF.

In its sample, this clone was seen once. V is TRBV30 and J is TRBJ1-4, with 9 bases lining up with TRBD1. This CDR3 has 15 residues. Germline CDR1 GTSNPN, CDR2 SVGIG (reference sequence). V was clipped by 7 bases and J by 8 bases; unmatched bases: 14. The CDR3 coding sequence is TGTGCCTCACACCCTCCGGGACAGGGAAAGGAAAAACTGTTTTTT. Amino acids: CASHPPGQGKEKLFF.

J is TRBJ2-7 and V is TRBV7-9; perhaps TRBD1 as D (5 bases). Germline V gene data show CDR1 as SEHNR and CDR2 as FQNEAQ (reference sequence). The CDR3 length is 14 residues. V gave up 5 bases and J gave up 4 bases, with 15 bases separating them. The CDR3 here is CASSKEVQAYEQYF. The DNA of the CDR3 is TGTGCCAGCAGCAAAGAGGTACAGGCTTACGAGCAGTACTTC.

The chain uses TRBV29-1 and TRBJ2-3; the match to TRBD2 covers 8 bases. J lost 7 bases, V lost 6 bases, and 3 bases had no gene match. Germline CDR1 reads SQVTM; CDR2 reads ANQGSEA. The CDR3 sequence is 11 residues long. CDR3 sequence (DNA): TGCAGCGTCGGGGGGGAGAATACGCAGTATTTT. Protein: CSVGGENTQYF.

This chain uses TRBV5-1 with TRBJ1-1, with unresolved D. Germline V gene lookup returns CDR1 SGHRS and CDR2 YFSETQ. Trimming stripped 4 bases from V and 4 bases from J, with 11 bases between. The CDR3 totals 13 residues. CDR3 coding DNA: TGCGCCAGCAGCCTGATCCGGGGCACTGAAGCTTTCTTT. Translated, it gives CASSLIRGTEAFF.

This chain links TRBV7-8 with TRBJ2-3; 12 bases are a match to TRBD1. The CDR3 contains 13 residues. Germline CDR1 and CDR2: SGHVS and FQNEAQ. The J segment lost 6 bases and the V segment lost 8 bases, leaving 3 bases of the junction unmatched. In DNA, the CDR3 is TGTGCCAGCGGGGGACAGGGGGCTGATACGCAGTATTTT. Protein sequence: CASGGQGADTQYF.

In its sample, this clone was seen once. This chain connects TRBV2 to TRBJ2-5; 10 positions match TRBD1. Per germline, CDR1 SNHLY and CDR2 FYNNEI. Trimming cost V 5 bases and J 5 bases; bases outside gene matches: 5. CDR3 length equals 14 residues. The CDR3 region has the DNA TGTGCCAGCAGTCGACAGGGGGCAGGGGAGACCCAGTACTTC. Its protein product is CASSRQGAGETQYF.

This chain uses TRBV12-5 with TRBJ1-1, with a tentative D call TRBD1 (5 bases). Trimming removed 8 bases from V and 1 base from J, with 11 bases in between. CDR1 is LGHNT and CDR2 is FRNRAP in the germline V gene. This CDR3 contains 13 residues. The CDR3, as DNA: TGTGCTAGTAGCTCAACAGGGAACACTGAAGCTTTCTTT. Its protein is CASSSTGNTEAFF. The variable domain in full, with the rest retrieved from reference TRBV12-5 and TRBJ1-1, is DARVTQTPRHKVTEMGQEVTMRCQPILGHNTVFWYRQTMMQGLELLAYFRNRAPLDDSGMPKDRFSAEMPDATLATLKIQPSEPRDSAVYFCASSSTGNTEAFFGQGTRLTVV.

This chain uses TRBV19 with TRBJ1-1; D gene ambiguous. From germline, CDR1 is LNHDA and CDR2 SQIVND (reference sequence). This CDR3 contains 14 residues. The germline V and J ends were trimmed by 1 base and 3 bases, with 9 bases remaining between them. CDR3 coding DNA: TGTGCCAGTAGTATAGGTTGGTCAGACACTGAAGCTTTCTTT. Translating gives CASSIGWSDTEAFF.

V is TRBV6-1 and J is TRBJ1-1; unclear D gene. CDR1 is MNHNS and CDR2 is SASEGT in the germline V gene. Trimming pared 2 bases from V and 5 bases from J, leaving 33 bases between. The CDR3 contains 21 residues. CDR3 region: CASSEKGSVWIPIDGGTEAFF. For the CDR3, the DNA is TGTGCCAGCAGTGAAAAAGGGAGTGTATGGATCCCCATCGACGGTGGGACTGAAGCTTTCTTT.

The V gene is TRBV28, the J gene TRBJ2-3; 13 bases agree with TRBD2. The CDR3 extends over 17 amino acids. V lost 4 bases to trimming and J lost 4 bases; unmatched junction nucleotides: 8. In germline, CDR1 is MDHEN, CDR2 SYDVKM. The CDR3 loop reads CASSSRGLAGWADTQYF. The CDR3 nucleotides are TGTGCCAGCAGTTCTCGGGGACTAGCGGGATGGGCAGATACGCAGTATTTT.

V is TRBV27 and J is TRBJ2-7, with D maybe TRBD2 (6 bases). The CDR3 is 14 amino acids. V gave up 4 bases and J gave up 3 bases, with 13 bases separating them. From germline, CDR1 is MNHEY and CDR2 SMNVEV (reference sequence). CDR3 sequence: CASSSRDWGYEQYF. CDR3 DNA sequence: TGTGCCAGCAGTTCTCGGGACTGGGGCTACGAGCAGTACTTC.

V usage is TRBV6-6 and J usage is TRBJ1-5; no firm D call. CDR3 length equals 13 residues. Trimming removed 6 bases from V and 6 bases from J, with 12 bases in between. Per germline, CDR1 MNHNY and CDR2 SVGAGI (reference sequence). CDR3 in DNA: TGTGCCAGCAGGGAGATATTTGCTCAGCCCCAGCATTTT. It yields the protein CASREIFAQPQHF.

The chain couples TRBV10-3 to TRBJ1-5, with 7 bases lining up with TRBD1. Unmatched junction bases numbered 3, after V lost 2 bases and J lost 2 bases. The CDR3 loop spans 15 amino acids. Per the germline V gene, CDR1 is ENHRY and CDR2 is SYGVKD. CDR3 nucleotides: TGTGCCATCAGTGAGCAGGGGGTGGGCAATCAGCCCCAGCATTTT. Translation gives CAISEQGVGNQPQHF.

The gene calls are TRBV11-3 and TRBJ2-1; TRBD2 agrees at 8 bases. Germline-derived CDR1 and CDR2 are SGHNT and YENEEA. Germline trimming cut 1 base from V and 2 bases from J; bases unmatched to any gene: 7. The CDR3 loop spans 17 amino acids. This CDR3 is CASSLGGGGRPYNEQFF. CDR3 DNA sequence: TGTGCCAGCAGCTTAGGAGGCGGGGGGCGCCCCTACAATGAGCAGTTCTTC.

This clone showed up just a few times. The chain links TRBV7-9 to TRBJ2-7; TRBD2 is a possible D gene (5 bases). CDR1 is SEHNR and CDR2 is FQNEAQ in the germline V gene (reference sequence). V was pared by 6 bases and J by 3 bases, with 12 bases between. This CDR3 is built from 13 residues. The chain's CDR3 is CASRRVGSYEQYF. The DNA for the CDR3 is TGTGCCAGCAGGAGGGTCGGAAGCTACGAGCAGTACTTC.

V usage is TRBV5-1 and J usage is TRBJ2-7; 9 nucleotides line up with TRBD2. V lost 6 bases, J lost 3 bases, and 10 bases stayed unmatched. This CDR3 has 15 residues. The germline V gene has CDR1 SGHRS and CDR2 YFSETQ. As DNA, the CDR3 is TGCGCCAGCAACCCCACCGGGACTAGCCGCTACGAGCAGTACTTC. Residues: CASNPTGTSRYEQYF.

The chain links TRBV7-3 to TRBJ2-5, with TRBD1 identical over 11 bases. J gave up 5 bases and V 5 bases, and 4 bases lay outside the gene matches. Germline CDR1 reads SGHTA; CDR2 reads FQGTGA. This CDR3 has 14 amino acids. The CDR3, as DNA: TGTGCCAGCAGCCGGACAGGGGGCGAGGAGACCCAGTACTTC. As protein: CASSRTGGEETQYF.

The chain links TRBV10-1 to TRBJ2-7; 8 bases match TRBD2. The CDR3 loop spans 14 amino acids. Germline trimming cut 6 bases from V and 5 bases from J; bases unmatched to any gene: 9. Germline V lookup: CDR1 WNHNN, CDR2 SYGVQD (reference sequence). The CDR3 nucleotides read TGCGCCAGCAGCCCCGGGGCGGGAGGCCACGAGCAGTACTTC. Translation gives CASSPGAGGHEQYF.

This clone was observed a few times. This chain links TRBV4-2 with TRBJ1-4; TRBD1 aligns across 8 bases. J gave up 10 bases and V 4 bases, and 14 bases lay outside the gene matches. This CDR3 comprises 16 residues. Germline loops: CDR1 LGHNA, CDR2 YNFKEQ. The DNA of the CDR3 is TGTGCCAGCAGCCCGGGACAGGCTCACGATTGGGGAAAACTGTTTTTT. Residues: CASSPGQAHDWGKLFF.

The V gene is TRBV29-1, the J gene TRBJ2-1; 10 nucleotides agree with TRBD2. Germline CDR1 is SQVTM and CDR2 is ANQGSEA. J lost 2 bases, V lost 3 bases, and 7 bases had no gene match. The length of the CDR3 is 16 residues. This CDR3 is CSVESGRGEAYNEQFF. The CDR3 nucleotides are TGCAGCGTTGAGAGCGGGAGGGGGGAGGCCTACAATGAGCAGTTCTTC.